The present entry profiles one T cell receptor beta chain with its context. TCRdb reprocessed the PCR reads via MiXCR and lists one record per CDR3 protein. The repertoire holds 5,200 or so distinct CDR3 sequences, with about half as singletons. This specimen belongs to a study of CD4 and CD8 cells across lung adenocarcinoma regions. Germline V lookup: CDR1 LGHDT, CDR2 YNNKEL (reference sequence). CDR3 size: 15 residues. With 4 bases removed from V and 12 bases from J, the gap between germline ends came to 22 bases. The rearrangement joins TRBV3-1 to TRBJ2-1; a possible D gene is TRBD1 (6 bases). The TCR comes from a male donor with lung adenocarcinoma. The CD4 and CD8 labels of this study may be unreliable. Specimen: CD8+ T cells from the margin of a lung tumor. CDR3 in amino acids: CASSPDTGVAGAQFF. As DNA, the CDR3 is TGTGCCAGCAGCCCGGACACTGGGGTAGCAGGGGCGCAGTTCTTC.